The source of this T cell receptor (beta chain) is a study of blood T cell repertoires in COVID-19. Seattle enrolled patients during active infection and tracked them longitudinally. The method was immunoSEQ multiplex PCR; TCRdb's version includes in-frame clones alone and lacks a portion of them. The repertoire has 180,000 or so clones, about 85% of them found once; the top ten carry roughly 20%. The CDR3 totals 13 residues. V dropped 5 bases and J dropped 5 bases, with 12 bases sitting between them. Sequencing used peripheral blood. J is TRBJ2-5 and V is TRBV12-3 or TRBV12-4; TRBD1 is a possible D gene (6 bases). The clonotype comes from a person aged 65 to 85 with COVID-19, enrolled during active disease. CDR3: CASSTNRVETQYF. The CDR3 region has the DNA TGTGCCAGCAGTACGAACAGGGTGGAGACCCAGTACTTC.